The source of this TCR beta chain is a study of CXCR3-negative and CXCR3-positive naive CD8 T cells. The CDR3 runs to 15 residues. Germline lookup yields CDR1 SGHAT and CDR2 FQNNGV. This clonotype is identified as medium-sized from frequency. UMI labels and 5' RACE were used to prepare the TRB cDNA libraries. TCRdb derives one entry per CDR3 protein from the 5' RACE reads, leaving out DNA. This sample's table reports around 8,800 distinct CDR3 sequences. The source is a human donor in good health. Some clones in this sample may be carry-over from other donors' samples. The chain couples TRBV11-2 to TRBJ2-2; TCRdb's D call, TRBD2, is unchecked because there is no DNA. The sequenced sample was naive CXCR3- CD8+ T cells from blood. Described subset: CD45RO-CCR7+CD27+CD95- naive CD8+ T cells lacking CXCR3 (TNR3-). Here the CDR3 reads CASSLGFSGTGELFF.